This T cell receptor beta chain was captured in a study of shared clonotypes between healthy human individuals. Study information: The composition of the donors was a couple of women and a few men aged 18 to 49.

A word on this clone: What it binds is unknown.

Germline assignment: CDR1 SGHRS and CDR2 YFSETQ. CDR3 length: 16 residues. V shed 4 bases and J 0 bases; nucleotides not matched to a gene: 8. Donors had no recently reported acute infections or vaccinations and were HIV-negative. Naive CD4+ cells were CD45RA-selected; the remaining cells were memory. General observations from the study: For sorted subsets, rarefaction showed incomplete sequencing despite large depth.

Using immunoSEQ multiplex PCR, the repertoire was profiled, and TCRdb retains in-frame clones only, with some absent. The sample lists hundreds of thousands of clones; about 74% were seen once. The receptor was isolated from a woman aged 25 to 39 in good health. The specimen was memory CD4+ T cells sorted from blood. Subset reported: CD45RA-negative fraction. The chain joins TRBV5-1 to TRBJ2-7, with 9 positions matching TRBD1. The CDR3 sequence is CASSTWTGVSSYEQYF. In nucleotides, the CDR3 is TGCGCCAGCAGCACCTGGACAGGGGTCAGCTCCTACGAGCAGTACTTC.